Below, 25 T cell receptor beta chains from the same sample are listed, as sequenced in a study of blood T cells in healthy people across ages. PCR was performed a second time for about 6 to 11 cycles using a sample-barcoded 5' primer and a J-beta primer mix. TCRdb fed the 5' RACE reads into MiXCR, producing one record per CDR3 protein. The sample has fewer than 950,000 distinct CDR3 sequences; about 53% are singletons. Sequenced material: blood. The receptors originated from a man older than 75 in good health.

The chain employs TRBV20-1 and TRBJ2-5; tentative D call: TRBD2 (6 bases). Germline CDR1 DFQATT, CDR2 SNEGSKA (reference sequence). The CDR3 is made up of 15 amino acids. Trimming cost V 0 bases and J 11 bases, with 22 bases left between them. The CDR3 loop is CSARDSLEGQRGQYF. CDR3 DNA: TGCAGTGCTAGAGACTCGTTGGAGGGGCAGAGAGGGCAGTACTTC.

This clonotype was recorded a few times. The chain couples TRBV20-1 to TRBJ2-7, with 7 bases fitting TRBD2. Germline V CDR1 and CDR2: DFQATT, SNEGSKA (reference sequence). The CDR3 has 15 amino acids. J gave up 0 bases and V 3 bases, and 8 bases lay outside the gene matches. CDR3 amino acids: CSASPLAVSSYEQYF. The DNA for the CDR3 is TGCAGTGCTAGCCCGCTAGCGGTGAGCTCCTACGAGCAGTACTTC.

The chain has TRBV14 and TRBJ2-1; 13 bases are shared with TRBD2. Germline V gives CDR1 SGHDN, CDR2 FVKESK. The CDR3 runs 18 residues. With 0 bases clipped from V and 8 bases from J, the junction kept 10 bases outside the gene matches. This CDR3 is CASSQDLGLAGYPDEQFF. CDR3 bases: TGTGCCAGCAGCCAAGATTTGGGACTAGCGGGATACCCGGATGAGCAGTTCTTC.

This chain connects TRBV12-3 or TRBV12-4 to TRBJ2-7; 9 nucleotides align to TRBD2. The DNA end is a closer match to TRBJ2-5, so the J assignment may be wrong. The CDR3 length is 15 residues. Here the CDR3 DNA reads TGTGCCAGCAGTTTTGGCGGGAGGGAGGGAGAGACCCAGTACTTC. This gives the protein CASSFGGREGETQYF.

The V and J genes are TRBV27 and TRBJ2-2, with D possibly being TRBD1 (7 bases). Trimming stripped 3 bases from V and 4 bases from J, with 9 bases between. The CDR3 is made up of 14 amino acids. Germline assignment: CDR1 MNHEY and CDR2 SMNVEV (reference sequence). The CDR3 sequence is CASSLQGGTGELFF. Written as DNA, the CDR3 is TGTGCCAGCAGTTTGCAGGGGGGCACCGGGGAGCTGTTTTTT.

The rearrangement uses TRBV7-9 and TRBJ2-5; D may be TRBD2 (7 bases). Germline CDR1 and CDR2: SEHNR and FQNEAQ (reference sequence). The CDR3 sequence is 15 residues long. The V end lost 5 bases, the J end lost 1 base, and 14 bases lay between the germline ends. DNA for the CDR3: TGTGCCAGCAGCCCCCGCGGGGGCTCCCAAGAGACCCAGTACTTC. Protein product: CASSPRGGSQETQYF.

The sample holds one count of this clonotype. Its ends do not fully match the called genes, so a read error is possible. J is TRBJ2-1 and V is TRBV6-1; the D gene is possibly TRBD2 (6 bases). This CDR3 comprises 15 residues. Germline V gene sequence: CDR1 MNHNS, CDR2 SASEGT. This CDR3 reads CTSTQPGLGINEQFF. CDR3 DNA sequence: TGTACCAGCACCCAACCGGGACTCGGGATCAATGAGCAGTTCTTC.

This clonotype occurred a few times. The V gene is TRBV28, the J gene TRBJ2-3; 9 bases align to TRBD1. Germline V gene data show CDR1 as MDHEN and CDR2 as SYDVKM. CDR3 length: 12 amino acids. Germline trimming cut 3 bases from V and 8 bases from J; bases unmatched to any gene: 0. As DNA, the CDR3 is TGTGCCAGCAGTTTGGGACAGGGTACGCAGTATTTT. Amino acids: CASSLGQGTQYF.

The chain has TRBV29-1 and TRBJ2-5, with TRBD1 matching over 7 bases. The end of the DNA aligns better with TRBJ2-7, so the J call may be wrong. This CDR3 has 15 residues. Germline CDR1 SQVTM, CDR2 ANQGSEA. The CDR3 coding sequence is TGCAGCGTTGAAGATCAGGGGGACATCCGCTCCGAGCAGTACTTC. Encoded protein: CSVEDQGDIRSEQYF.

DNA of the CDR3: TGCAGCGTTCAGGGGACTCCAGCTAACTATGGCTACACCTTC. Translated, it gives CSVQGTPANYGYTF. The rearrangement links TRBV29-1 to TRBJ1-2; weak D call: TRBD1 (6 bases). Per germline, CDR1 SQVTM and CDR2 ANQGSEA. V shed 5 bases and J shed 0 bases, with 13 bases lying between them. The CDR3 sequence is 14 residues long.

The CDR3 spells CASNGGGVGSYEQYF. The CDR3 bases are TGTGCCAGCAACGGCGGAGGGGTGGGTTCCTACGAGCAGTACTTC. V usage is TRBV6-1 and J usage is TRBJ2-7, with D tentatively TRBD2 (6 bases). Between the trimmed V and J ends, which lost 7 bases and 1 base, there was a span of 17 bases. The germline V gene has CDR1 MNHNS and CDR2 SASEGT. The CDR3 loop spans 15 amino acids.

J is TRBJ2-3 and V is TRBV6-5; weak D call: TRBD1 (6 bases). The CDR3 spans 15 residues. The germline V gene has CDR1 MNHEY and CDR2 SVGAGI. Trimming removed 5 bases from V and 1 base from J, with 13 bases in between. This chain's CDR3 is CASSLLQGRTDTQYF. The DNA of the CDR3 is TGTGCCAGCAGTCTCCTACAGGGACGCACAGATACGCAGTATTTT.

The table lists this clonotype with a few counts. The rearrangement joins TRBV3-1 to TRBJ2-3; 10 nucleotides agree with TRBD1. Looked up from germline, CDR1 is LGHDT and CDR2 is YNNKEL (reference sequence). CDR3 size: 16 residues. Trimming at V came to 4 bases and at J to 2 bases, leaving 6 bases not matched to a gene. The CDR3 here is CASSPGQGWVTDTQYF. DNA of the CDR3: TGTGCCAGCAGCCCGGGACAGGGGTGGGTCACAGATACGCAGTATTTT.

The chain has TRBV19 and TRBJ1-2; a possible D gene is TRBD1 (6 bases). The CDR3 is 14 residues long. The V end lost 7 bases, the J end lost 8 bases, and 20 bases lay between the germline ends. Germline loops: CDR1 LNHDA, CDR2 SQIVND (reference sequence). CDR3 in DNA: TGTGCCAGTAAACGACAGGAATCCCTCCGCGGCTACACCTTC. Translating it yields CASKRQESLRGYTF.

This chain uses TRBV5-1 with TRBJ2-1, with 8 bases that match TRBD1. The DNA end is more similar to TRBJ2-7, so the J call may be wrong. Per the germline V gene, CDR1 is SGHRS and CDR2 is YFSETQ. The CDR3 is 16 residues long. The CDR3 sequence is CASSLTGGNVRNEQYF. CDR3 nucleotide sequence: TGCGCCAGCAGCTTGACAGGGGGTAACGTCCGCAATGAGCAGTACTTC.

This clonotype occurred a few times. The chain employs TRBV27 and TRBJ2-7; D is undetermined. V was cut by 5 bases and J by 0 bases, with 14 bases left in between. Germline lookup yields CDR1 MNHEY and CDR2 SMNVEV (reference sequence). The CDR3 contains 15 residues. The CDR3 nucleotides read TGTGCCAGCAGTCTAAGGGCGGAGAGCTCCTACGAGCAGTACTTC. Translation gives CASSLRAESSYEQYF.

The chain recombines TRBV20-1 with TRBJ2-5; maybe TRBD2 (6 bases). CDR3 size: 15 residues. Germline CDR1 reads DFQATT; CDR2 reads SNEGSKA (reference sequence). V was clipped by 2 bases and J by 7 bases, with 20 bases between them. The CDR3 is CSARPDGPGDGTQYF. CDR3 in DNA: TGCAGTGCTAGACCCGATGGGCCGGGGGATGGGACCCAGTACTTC.

V and J are TRBV6-1 and TRBJ1-1, with 7 positions matching TRBD1. The CDR3 extends over 14 amino acids. Germline V gene sequence: CDR1 MNHNS, CDR2 SASEGT. Unmatched junction bases numbered 13, after V lost 10 bases and J lost 5 bases. The CDR3 sequence: CATYLDRVVTEAFF. CDR3 bases: TGTGCCACCTATCTCGACAGGGTGGTTACTGAAGCTTTCTTT.

The J gene is TRBJ1-2, the V gene TRBV24-1; D remains unclear. Germline values: CDR1 KGHDR, CDR2 SFDVKD. The CDR3 contains 11 residues. V lost 6 bases, J lost 5 bases, and 6 bases lay in between. The CDR3 loop reads CATSTTYGYTF. CDR3 bases: TGTGCCACCAGTACTACTTATGGCTACACCTTC.

The rearrangement joins TRBV7-6 to TRBJ2-1; a possible D gene is TRBD2 (6 bases). This CDR3 is 16 amino acids long. The germline V gene has CDR1 SGHVS and CDR2 FNYEAQ. Trimming took off 6 bases at V and 8 bases at J, with 23 bases between the two ends. The CDR3 DNA follows: TGTGCCAGCAGGCCCCTCGAGTACGGGAGTGGGGATGAGCAGTTCTTC. Protein sequence: CASRPLEYGSGDEQFF.

V and J are TRBV7-9 and TRBJ1-4; D unresolved. The CDR3 totals 16 residues. Germline V CDR1 and CDR2: SEHNR, FQNEAQ (reference sequence). V dropped 2 bases and J dropped 1 base, with 11 bases sitting between them. CDR3 sequence reads: CASSLKKAGTNEKLFF. The CDR3 DNA follows: TGTGCCAGCAGCTTAAAAAAGGCGGGAACTAATGAAAAACTGTTTTTT.

The J gene is TRBJ2-7, the V gene TRBV10-3; TRBD2 matches at 10 bases. Germline V gene data show CDR1 as ENHRY and CDR2 as SYGVKD. Trimming cost V 4 bases and J 4 bases; bases outside gene matches: 4. The CDR3 is made up of 14 amino acids. The DNA of the CDR3 is TGTGCCATCAGTGTTACTAGCGGGACATACGAGCAGTACTTC. Protein: CAISVTSGTYEQYF.

This chain connects TRBV9 to TRBJ1-2, with 7 bases aligning to TRBD1. Unmatched junction bases numbered 1, after V lost 0 bases and J lost 2 bases. Germline assignment: CDR1 SGDLS and CDR2 YYNGEE. The CDR3 covers 14 residues. CDR3 region: CASSVEGQNYGYTF. The CDR3 nucleotides are TGTGCCAGCAGCGTAGAGGGACAGAACTATGGCTACACCTTC.

The chain links TRBV6-1 to TRBJ1-1; 8 bases map to TRBD1. The junction had 6 bases not matched to a gene; V was cut back by 6 bases and J by 6 bases. The CDR3 contains 13 residues. Germline assignment: CDR1 MNHNS and CDR2 SASEGT. CDR3 coding DNA: TGTGCCAGCAGCCGACAGGGGACTGCTGAAGCTTTCTTT. Translated, it gives CASSRQGTAEAFF.

This clonotype was detected once. The rearrangement uses TRBV2 and TRBJ1-4, with D unclear. V lost 7 bases and J lost 0, with 12 bases in between. The germline gives CDR1 SNHLY, CDR2 FYNNEI. The CDR3 is 15 amino acids. The CDR3 spells CASTSESATNEKLFF. The CDR3 DNA reads as TGTGCCAGCACCTCTGAGAGTGCAACTAATGAAAAACTGTTTTTT.